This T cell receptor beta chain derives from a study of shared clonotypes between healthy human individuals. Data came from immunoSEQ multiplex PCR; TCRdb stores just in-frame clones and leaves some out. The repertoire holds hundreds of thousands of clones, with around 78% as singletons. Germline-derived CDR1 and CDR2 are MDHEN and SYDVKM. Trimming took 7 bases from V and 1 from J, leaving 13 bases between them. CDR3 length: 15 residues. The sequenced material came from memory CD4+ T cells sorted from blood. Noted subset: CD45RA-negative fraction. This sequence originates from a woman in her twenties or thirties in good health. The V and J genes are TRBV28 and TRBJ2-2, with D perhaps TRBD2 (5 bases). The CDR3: CASIQSRGNTGELFF. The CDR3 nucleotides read TGTGCCAGCATACAGTCCCGGGGGAACACCGGGGAGCTGTTTTTT.